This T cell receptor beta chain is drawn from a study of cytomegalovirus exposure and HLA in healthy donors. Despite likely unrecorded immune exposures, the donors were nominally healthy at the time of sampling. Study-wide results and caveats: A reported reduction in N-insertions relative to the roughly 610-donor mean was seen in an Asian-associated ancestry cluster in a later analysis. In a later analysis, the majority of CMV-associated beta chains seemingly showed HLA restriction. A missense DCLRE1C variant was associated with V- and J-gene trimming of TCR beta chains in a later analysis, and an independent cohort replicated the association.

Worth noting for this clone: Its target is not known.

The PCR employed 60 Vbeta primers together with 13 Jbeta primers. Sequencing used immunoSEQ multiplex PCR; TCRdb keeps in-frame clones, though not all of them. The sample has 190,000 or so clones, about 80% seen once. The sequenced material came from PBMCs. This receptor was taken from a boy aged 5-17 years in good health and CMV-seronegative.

CDR3 residues: CASSLGGLDRGKGYTF. The CDR3 DNA is TGTGCCAGCAGCTTGGGTGGCCTGGACAGGGGGAAAGGCTACACCTTC. The chain combines TRBV7-9 with TRBJ1-2; 10 bases fit TRBD1. The CDR3 has 16 residues. J gave up 8 bases and V 3 bases, and 12 bases lay outside the gene matches. In germline, CDR1 is SEHNR, CDR2 FQNEAQ (reference sequence).